The 26 T cell receptor beta chains below all came from one sample that was sequenced in a study of blood T cell repertoires in COVID-19 (dated by TCRdb to the early 2020s). Libraries were prepared through the immunoSEQ multiplex PCR assay. Sourced from immuneACCESS, this table was stored by TCRdb with only in-frame sequences that have V and J called. A share of the clones is absent; for the studies checked, an unresolved V gene accounts for under half, and the remainder has no known explanation. This sample comprises about 70,000 clones, 90% to 95% of them detected only once. In total, the top ten clones hold approximately 8% of the sample. Specimen: peripheral blood. These receptors were obtained from a human donor in a cohort sampled during active COVID-19.

The chain is built from TRBV10-3 and TRBJ2-1, with TRBD2 identical over 11 bases. The J segment lost 0 bases and the V segment lost 11 bases, leaving 9 bases of the junction unmatched. The CDR3 has 16 residues. CDR1 is ENHRY, CDR2 SYGVKD, per germline. CDR3 amino acids: CAVSLAGGSSYNEQFF. In nucleotides, the CDR3 is TGTGCCGTAAGCCTAGCGGGGGGAAGCTCCTACAATGAGCAGTTCTTC.

This sequence joins TRBV7-2 and TRBJ2-5; 9 bases match TRBD2. The CDR3 extends over 16 amino acids. The trim removed 7 bases at V and 4 bases at J, leaving 13 bases unmatched. CDR1 and CDR2 (germline): SGHTA, FQGNSA. The CDR3 DNA follows: TGTGCCAGCATCAACGGCGGGGGGGCCGGGGGAGAGACCCAGTACTTC. This translates into CASINGGGAGGETQYF. Full variable domain (outside the CDR3, taken from reference TRBV7-2 and TRBJ2-5): GAGVSQSPSNKVTEKGKDVELRCDPISGHTALYWYRQSLGQGLEFLIYFQGNSAPDKSGLPSDRFSAERTGGSVSTLTIQRTQQEDSAVYLCASINGGGAGGETQYFGPGTRLLVL.

The chain links TRBV3-1 (or the pseudogene TRBV3-2) to TRBJ1-1; D is possibly TRBD1 (6 bases). Trimming took off 0 bases at V and 4 bases at J, with 12 bases between the two ends. The CDR3 has 15 amino acids. From germline, CDR1 is LGHDT and CDR2 YNNKEL (reference sequence). The CDR3 sequence: CASSQDRGVGTEAFF. DNA for the CDR3: TGTGCCAGCAGCCAAGACAGGGGAGTTGGCACTGAAGCTTTCTTT.

The rearrangement links TRBV11-2 to TRBJ1-1; D is undetermined. CDR1 is SGHAT, CDR2 FQNNGV, per germline. V was shortened by 2 bases and J by 1 base, with 8 bases between the two germline ends. The CDR3 has 14 residues. This CDR3 reads CASSLNRPNTEAFF. The DNA for the CDR3 is TGTGCCAGCAGCTTAAACAGACCGAACACTGAAGCTTTCTTT.

Ten or more counts support this clone. CDR3 in amino acids: CASSIAGGTEAFF. The CDR3 DNA reads as TGTGCCAGTAGTATCGCGGGGGGCACTGAAGCTTTCTTT. The chain joins TRBV19 to TRBJ1-1; the D gene is possibly TRBD1 (5 bases). Germline CDR1 LNHDA, CDR2 SQIVND (reference sequence). The ends were cut back, 3 bases at V and 4 bases at J, with 9 bases in the middle. The CDR3 runs 13 residues.

The rearrangement joins TRBV5-4 to TRBJ1-4; 7 bases map to TRBD1. CDR3 size: 15 residues. The germline gives CDR1 SGHNT, CDR2 YYREEE (reference sequence). V shed 0 bases, J shed 7 bases, and the junction held 6 bases outside the gene matches. The CDR3 DNA is TGTGCCAGCAGCTTGGGGGACAGTTCAGGTGAAAAACTGTTTTTT. Amino acid sequence: CASSLGDSSGEKLFF.

The chain couples TRBV30 to TRBJ2-3; perhaps TRBD2 as D (7 bases). The CDR3 has 15 residues. V gave up 0 bases and J gave up 2 bases, with 12 bases separating them. Germline V gene lookup returns CDR1 GTSNPN and CDR2 SVGIG (reference sequence). Here the CDR3 reads CAWSVGGRDTDTQYF. CDR3 DNA sequence: TGTGCCTGGAGTGTGGGGGGGCGGGACACAGATACGCAGTATTTT.

The chain joins TRBV10-3 to TRBJ1-4; D gene uncertain. Germline V lookup: CDR1 ENHRY, CDR2 SYGVKD. CDR3 length: 16 amino acids. Trimming took 6 bases from V and 5 from J, leaving 19 bases between them. Here the CDR3 reads CAISTTDGGTNEKLFF. Written as DNA, the CDR3 is TGTGCCATCAGCACTACGGACGGAGGCACGAATGAAAAACTGTTTTTT.

The rearrangement links TRBV2 to TRBJ2-3; 7 bases map to TRBD2. This CDR3 is 11 amino acids long. The germline gives CDR1 SNHLY, CDR2 FYNNEI. V gave up 11 bases and J gave up 8 bases; unmatched junction bases: 7. CDR3 DNA: TGTGCCGGGGAGGGCACGGGTACGCAGTATTTT. It specifies CAGEGTGTQYF.

This clone came up once. The rearrangement links TRBV30 to TRBJ2-7, with 15 nucleotides matching TRBD2. J lost 7 bases, V lost 5 bases, and 6 bases had no gene match. Germline lookup yields CDR1 GTSNPN and CDR2 SVGIG (reference sequence). The CDR3 contains 14 residues. As DNA, the CDR3 is TGTGCCTGGGGGACTAGCGGGGGGACGAGGGAGCAGTACTTC. It translates to CAWGTSGGTREQYF.

The V call is TRBV9, the J call TRBJ2-1, with 7 positions matching TRBD2. The CDR3 extends over 16 amino acids. Germline V gene lookup returns CDR1 SGDLS and CDR2 YYNGEE. V was clipped by 4 bases and J by 2 bases; unmatched bases: 9. CDR3 nucleotide sequence: TGTGCCAGCAGCTCTAAAACGGGGGGAGCCTACAATGAGCAGTTCTTC. It specifies CASSSKTGGAYNEQFF.

V gene TRBV5-4 combines with J gene TRBJ2-7; 8 bases map to TRBD1. Per germline, CDR1 SGHNT and CDR2 YYREEE (reference sequence). V was pared by 0 bases and J by 5 bases, with 7 bases of the junction left unmatched. The CDR3 loop spans 15 amino acids. The CDR3 reads CASSLGRGQVDEQYF. DNA for the CDR3: TGTGCCAGCAGCTTGGGACGGGGACAGGTCGACGAGCAGTACTTC.

This chain joins TRBV10-3 and TRBJ1-6; D perhaps matches TRBD1 (6 bases). V lost 9 bases and J lost 0, with 9 bases in between. This CDR3 spans 14 amino acids. CDR1 is ENHRY and CDR2 is SYGVKD in the germline V gene. The CDR3 spells CAIQGSSYNSPLHF. CDR3 nucleotides: TGTGCCATTCAGGGGAGCTCCTATAATTCACCCCTCCACTTT.

The rearrangement joins TRBV21-1 to TRBJ2-3; whether TRBD1, the table's D call, matches the DNA was not checked. TRBV21-1 is marked as a pseudogene. This CDR3 is 14 amino acids long. For the CDR3, the DNA is TGTGCCAGCGAGTACAGGGGGCGGACAGATACGCAGTATTTT. Protein sequence: CASEYRGRTDTQYF.

This clone occurred a few times. The CDR3 region is CASRDMSSYEQYF. CDR3 nucleotides: TGTGCCAGCAGGGACATGAGCTCCTACGAGCAGTACTTC. The J gene is TRBJ2-7, the V gene TRBV6-5; TRBD1 is a possible D gene (5 bases). V lost 6 bases and J lost 0, with 9 bases in between. In germline, CDR1 is MNHEY, CDR2 SVGAGI. The CDR3 loop spans 13 amino acids.

This clone was seen just once. The chain has TRBV5-1 and TRBJ2-7, with D possibly TRBD1 on 5 matching bases. Germline CDR1 and CDR2: SGHRS and YFSETQ. Trimming removed 0 bases from V and 2 bases from J, with 9 bases in between. The CDR3 is 14 residues long. Here the CDR3 reads CASSLAAGTYEQYF. In nucleotides, the CDR3 is TGCGCCAGCAGCTTGGCGGCAGGGACCTACGAGCAGTACTTC.

This CDR3 is CAISKDSRFYGYTF. In DNA, the CDR3 is TGTGCCATCAGTAAGGACAGTCGGTTTTATGGCTACACCTTC. The gene calls are TRBV10-3 and TRBJ1-2, with a tentative D call TRBD1 (6 bases). Germline CDR1 is ENHRY and CDR2 is SYGVKD. The CDR3 runs 14 residues. V lost 5 bases, J lost 5 bases, and 15 bases lay in between.

This sequence joins TRBV5-8 and TRBJ2-7; D might be TRBD1 (6 bases). From germline, CDR1 is SGHTS and CDR2 YDEGEE. The length of the CDR3 is 17 residues. The V and J ends lost 0 bases and 0 bases respectively, with 16 bases between them. The CDR3 DNA reads TGTGCCAGCAGCTTGGATATGGGGGCTACGAGCTCCTACGAGCAGTACTTC. The encoded protein is CASSLDMGATSSYEQYF.

This chain links TRBV4-1 with TRBJ1-2; possible D gene TRBD1, 5 bases. From germline, CDR1 is MGHRA and CDR2 YSYEKL. The CDR3 extends over 13 amino acids. V lost 3 bases to trimming and J lost 1 base, with 6 bases between them. DNA of the CDR3: TGCGCCAGCAGCCAGGGGGGTAACTATGGCTACACCTTC. It yields the protein CASSQGGNYGYTF.

This chain uses TRBV10-3 with TRBJ1-5, with D possibly TRBD1 on 5 matching bases. V lost 6 bases to trimming and J lost 1 base, with 10 bases between them. Germline V gene lookup returns CDR1 ENHRY and CDR2 SYGVKD. The CDR3 covers 14 residues. The DNA of the CDR3 is TGTGCCATCAGGACAGAAGGGAGCAATCAGCCCCAGCATTTT. Residues: CAIRTEGSNQPQHF.

This CDR3 is CASSLGPNYEQYF. Written as DNA, the CDR3 is TGTGCCAGCAGCTTGGGCCCCAACTACGAGCAGTACTTC. This chain joins TRBV7-2 and TRBJ2-7; D gene unclear. The CDR3 spans 13 residues. Trimming left V 3 bases short and J 3 bases short, with 9 bases between. Germline CDR1 reads SGHTA; CDR2 reads FQGNSA. Variable domain in full (rest from reference TRBV7-2 and TRBJ2-7): GAGVSQSPSNKVTEKGKDVELRCDPISGHTALYWYRQSLGQGLEFLIYFQGNSAPDKSGLPSDRFSAERTGGSVSTLTIQRTQQEDSAVYLCASSLGPNYEQYFGPGTRLTVT.

The V and J genes are TRBV27 and TRBJ1-2, with D maybe TRBD1 (5 bases). Germline values: CDR1 MNHEY, CDR2 SMNVEV (reference sequence). This CDR3 has 13 amino acids. The V gene lost 3 bases and the J gene lost 6 bases, with 11 bases spanning the gap. CDR3 sequence reads: CASSFQGLDGYTF. In nucleotides, the CDR3 is TGTGCCAGCAGTTTTCAGGGACTGGATGGCTACACCTTC.

The chain employs TRBV27 and TRBJ1-1; possibly TRBD1 for D (5 bases). V was shortened by 2 bases and J by 6 bases, with 13 bases between the two germline ends. Germline assignment: CDR1 MNHEY and CDR2 SMNVEV (reference sequence). CDR3 length: 14 amino acids. CDR3: CASSLKYGGSEAFF. The CDR3 DNA reads TGTGCCAGCAGTTTAAAATACGGGGGGTCTGAAGCTTTCTTT.

The rearrangement joins TRBV6-6 to TRBJ2-7, with unresolved D. Germline V lookup: CDR1 MNHNY, CDR2 SVGAGI (reference sequence). This CDR3 region has 14 residues. The V and J ends lost 2 bases and 3 bases respectively, with 11 bases between them. The CDR3 sequence: CASSYPSTSYEQYF. CDR3 coding DNA: TGTGCCAGCAGTTACCCGTCAACAAGCTACGAGCAGTACTTC.

J is TRBJ1-1 and V is TRBV11-2; TRBD1 matches at 8 bases. V lost 3 bases and J lost 1; bases outside the gene matches: 10. CDR1 is SGHAT and CDR2 is FQNNGV in the germline V gene. This CDR3 comprises 17 residues. DNA for the CDR3: TGTGCCAGCAGCTTGAGGCCAGGGGGCGACCCGAACACTGAAGCTTTCTTT. As protein: CASSLRPGGDPNTEAFF.

This chain uses TRBV3-1 (or the pseudogene TRBV3-2) with TRBJ1-1; D perhaps matches TRBD1 (6 bases). The CDR3 covers 14 residues. V dropped 3 bases and J dropped 2 bases, with 10 bases sitting between them. Germline CDR1 and CDR2: LGHDT and YNNKEL (reference sequence). The CDR3 nucleotides read TGTGCCAGCAGCCAGGAAGGGGGAAACACTGAAGCTTTCTTT. Amino acids: CASSQEGGNTEAFF.